This T cell receptor beta chain was sequenced during a study of T-cell reconstitution after alpha-beta-depleted transplantation in children. This clonotype was recorded a few times. Unique molecular identifiers were incorporated when the TCRbeta library was constructed. TCRdb re-called the PCR reads through MiXCR, storing one row per CDR3 protein. Here the sample spans approximately 200,000 distinct CDR3 sequences, more than 12% being singletons. The CDR3 runs 13 residues. Germline CDR1 is DFQATT and CDR2 is SNEGSKA (reference sequence). V was clipped by 4 bases and J by 13 bases, with 22 bases between them.

Sequenced material: PBMCs from the stem cell graft donor, taken from the stem cell graft. This TCR was recovered from a human donor who donated a stem cell graft to a child with acute lymphoblastic leukemia. This chain uses TRBV20-1 with TRBJ1-2; a weak D match, TRBD1 (5 bases). This CDR3 is CSAISGEATVRTF. As DNA, the CDR3 is TGCAGTGCTATCTCTGGGGAGGCGACAGTTCGCACCTTC.